This TCR beta chain is from a study of vaccination and CD4 T cells after COVID-19. Study in general: The interval from dose two to post-vaccine sampling had a median of approximately 70 days, and it ranged from 14 to 241. The study's findings and limits: A median approximately 86% of convalescent patients' SARS-CoV-2-reactive clones emerged only after vaccination.

Treatment specified: roughly 10-day PBMC culture with coronavirus spike peptide pools or control peptides (ViraFEST assay). Researchers used the Oncomine TCR Beta short-read assay to sequence DNA from cultured CD4+ T cells. A single record per CDR3 protein comes from TCRdb applying MiXCR to the PCR reads. The sample includes some 15,000 distinct CDR3 sequences, just over 55% of them seen just once. Of note for this clonotype: Its antigen is not known.

Trimming cost V 8 bases and J 4 bases, with 23 bases left between them. Germline V gene sequence: CDR1 MDHEN, CDR2 SYDVKM. This CDR3 has 16 amino acids. The chain uses TRBV28 and TRBJ2-5, with D perhaps TRBD1 or TRBD2 (6 bases each). The sample taken for sequencing was CD4+ T cells from blood, cultured in vitro. The sequence came from a human donor who had recovered from COVID-19. The CDR3, as DNA: TGTGCCAGCCTTCATGTGGGGGGCCTGAAGGGAGAGACCCAGTACTTC. This sequence encodes CASLHVGGLKGETQYF.